One and the same sample provided the 20 T cell receptor beta chains below, sequenced in a study of beta chain features in type 1 diabetes. Expressed TCRB transcripts were sequenced because the isolated RNA had all been reverse transcribed beforehand. The table came from immunoSEQ multiplex PCR; TCRdb's copy has only in-frame clones and leaves some out. The data hold tens of thousands of clones, with roughly 30% observed a single time. The sample taken for sequencing was stem cell memory CD4+ T cells from blood. The source of these receptors is a woman aged 18-29 years in good health.

This clone was picked up a small number of times. The chain recombines TRBV15 with TRBJ1-6, with D hard to call. The V end was cut by 0 bases, the J end by 13 bases, with 10 bases between. The CDR3 contains 13 residues. Germline V gene data show CDR1 as LNHNV and CDR2 as YYDKDF (reference sequence). The CDR3 reads CATSRDYEVPLHF. In DNA, the CDR3 is TGTGCCACCAGCAGAGATTATGAGGTGCCCCTCCACTTT.

The chain links TRBV9 to TRBJ2-3, with TRBD2 identical over 10 bases. Germline V gene data show CDR1 as SGDLS and CDR2 as YYNGEE. The V segment lost 0 bases and the J segment 4 bases; nucleotides outside the gene matches: 8. The CDR3 totals 17 residues. In DNA form, the CDR3 reads TGTGCCAGCAGCGTAGCTCCAGCTAGCGGGAGTGCAGATACGCAGTATTTT. This encodes CASSVAPASGSADTQYF.

J is TRBJ1-4 and V is TRBV6-5, with 7 bases fitting TRBD1. The V and J ends lost 8 bases and 8 bases, in that order; junction bases with no gene match: 11. Germline-derived CDR1 and CDR2 are MNHEY and SVGAGI. There are 14 residues in the CDR3. The CDR3: CASRTGLRREKLFF. For the CDR3, the DNA is TGTGCCAGCCGGACAGGTCTTAGAAGGGAAAAACTGTTTTTT.

This chain connects TRBV2 to TRBJ2-1; maybe TRBD2 (6 bases). The V and J ends lost 6 bases and 0 bases respectively, with 12 bases between them. The germline V gene has CDR1 SNHLY and CDR2 FYNNEI. The CDR3 runs to 15 residues. Here the CDR3 DNA reads TGTGCCAGCAGCAACCGGGGGATCTCCTACAATGAGCAGTTCTTC. Residues: CASSNRGISYNEQFF.

V and J are TRBV29-1 and TRBJ1-1; the D gene is possibly TRBD1 (5 bases). V was clipped by 1 base and J by 0 bases, with 6 bases between them. Germline V CDR1 and CDR2: SQVTM, ANQGSEA. The CDR3 length is 13 residues. The CDR3 DNA sequence: TGCAGCGTTGAAGGGGACTTGAACACTGAAGCTTTCTTT. Amino acid sequence: CSVEGDLNTEAFF.

In this sample, this clone turned up a few times. The V call is TRBV19, the J call TRBJ1-5; D possibly corresponds to TRBD1 (5 bases). Trimming pared 5 bases from V and 4 bases from J, leaving 12 bases between. CDR3 size: 14 residues. Germline-derived CDR1 and CDR2 are LNHDA and SQIVND (reference sequence). The CDR3 region has the DNA TGTGCCAGTAGTGGCAGGGAGGAAAATCAGCCCCAGCATTTT. Translation gives CASSGREENQPQHF.

The chain links TRBV30 to TRBJ1-2, with 7 bases matching TRBD1. This CDR3 has 12 amino acids. Per germline, CDR1 GTSNPN and CDR2 SVGIG (reference sequence). Losses at the gene ends were 2 bases for V and 8 bases for J; bases not matched to a gene: 5. The CDR3 DNA reads as TGTGCCTGGAGTAGACAGGGTGAAGGCTACACCTTC. Its translation is CAWSRQGEGYTF.

This clone appeared once. The chain employs TRBV11-2 and TRBJ1-3; D gene unclear. This CDR3 has 15 amino acids. The V end lost 1 base, the J end lost 2 bases, and 9 bases lay between the germline ends. CDR1 is SGHAT and CDR2 is FQNNGV in the germline V gene. CDR3 in amino acids: CASSLGPGTGNTIYF. CDR3 coding DNA: TGTGCCAGCAGCTTAGGGCCGGGAACTGGAAACACCATATATTTT.

This clone was found a few times. This CDR3 reads CASSLIAGGGTDTQYF. CDR3 nucleotide sequence: TGTGCCAGCAGCCTGATAGCGGGGGGGGGCACAGATACGCAGTATTTT. The rearrangement links TRBV11-2 to TRBJ2-3; TRBD2 matches at 11 bases. The V and J ends lost 5 bases and 1 base, in that order; junction bases with no gene match: 5. The length of the CDR3 is 16 residues. Looked up from germline, CDR1 is SGHAT and CDR2 is FQNNGV. Supplemented by reference TRBV11-2 and TRBJ2-3, the full variable domain reads EAGVAQSPRYKIIEKRQSVAFWCNPISGHATLYWYQQILGQGPKLLIQFQNNGVVDDSQLPKDRFSAERLKGVDSTLKIQPAKLEDSAVYLCASSLIAGGGTDTQYFGPGTRLTVL.

The chain couples TRBV18 to TRBJ2-3; D not certain. V dropped 4 bases and J dropped 0 bases, with 14 bases sitting between them. The germline V gene encodes CDR1 KGHSH and CDR2 LQKENI. This CDR3 contains 16 residues. For the CDR3, the DNA is TGTGCCAGCTCACTAATTGTCGGGTCTAGCACAGATACGCAGTATTTT. Translating it yields CASSLIVGSSTDTQYF.

This clone was found a few times. The chain joins TRBV5-1 to TRBJ2-1, with D possibly being TRBD2 (5 bases). CDR1 and CDR2 from the germline V gene are SGHRS and YFSETQ. Deletions cut 4 bases from V and 3 bases from J, with 17 bases between. CDR3 length: 16 amino acids. The CDR3: CASSLPLARDYNEQFF. The CDR3 nucleotides read TGCGCCAGCAGCCTGCCCTTAGCGCGAGACTACAATGAGCAGTTCTTC.

CDR3 amino acids: CTSSQDNPGCPTEAFF. In DNA form, the CDR3 reads TGCACCAGCAGCCAAGATAATCCAGGGTGTCCCACTGAAGCTTTCTTT. V and J are TRBV1 and TRBJ1-1; TRBD1, the table's D call, was not compared with the DNA. TRBV1 is classified as a pseudogene. The CDR3 runs 16 residues.

The chain links TRBV12-5 to TRBJ2-1; TRBD2 aligns across 13 bases. The length of the CDR3 is 15 residues. J lost 10 bases, V lost 5 bases, and 8 bases had no gene match. Germline V gene data show CDR1 as LGHNT and CDR2 as FRNRAP. The CDR3 here is CASGPTGLAGREQFF. The DNA of the CDR3 is TGTGCTAGTGGTCCGACGGGACTAGCGGGACGGGAGCAGTTCTTC.

The gene calls are TRBV7-2 and TRBJ1-5, with D hard to call. V lost 1 base and J 5 bases, leaving 6 bases between the germline ends. CDR1 SGHTA and CDR2 FQGNSA come from the germline V gene. This CDR3 spans 13 amino acids. This CDR3 is CASSLDRDQPQHF. The CDR3 DNA follows: TGTGCCAGCAGCTTAGATCGGGATCAGCCCCAGCATTTT.

This clone was seen a few times. This sequence joins TRBV7-9 and TRBJ1-2, with D possibly TRBD1 on 6 matching bases. Per the germline V gene, CDR1 is SEHNR and CDR2 is FQNEAQ (reference sequence). This CDR3 has 13 residues. Trimming took 5 bases from V and 6 from J, leaving 13 bases between them. The CDR3 DNA is TGTGCCAGCAGCATACAGGGCCCTAATGGCTACACCTTC. This encodes CASSIQGPNGYTF.

This clone showed up just a few times. The V call is TRBV30, the J call TRBJ1-1, with 7 bases fitting TRBD1. Germline V CDR1 and CDR2: GTSNPN, SVGIG (reference sequence). V trimming: 2 bases; J trimming: 11 bases; junction bases outside the gene matches: 8. The CDR3 contains 12 residues. CDR3: CAWSNDRVVAFF. CDR3 sequence (DNA): TGTGCCTGGAGTAACGACAGGGTGGTGGCTTTCTTT.

Only a few counts were recorded for this clone. CDR3 nucleotide sequence: TGCGCCAGCAGCCAGCGAGACGGGGGGTCCGCCTACGAGCAGTACTTC. This sequence encodes CASSQRDGGSAYEQYF. The chain couples TRBV4-3 to TRBJ2-7, with TRBD2 matching 7 bases. CDR1 is LGHNA, CDR2 YSLEER, per germline. V was clipped by 3 bases and J by 2 bases; unmatched bases: 10. There are 16 residues in the CDR3.

V usage is TRBV7-2 and J usage is TRBJ2-7; tentatively, D is TRBD1 (6 bases). Trimming removed 5 bases at V and 1 base at J, with 18 bases between. CDR3 length: 16 amino acids. Germline-derived CDR1 and CDR2 are SGHTA and FQGNSA. This chain's CDR3 is CASSQGSGNPSYEQYF. CDR3 in DNA: TGTGCCAGCAGCCAGGGGTCTGGGAACCCTTCCTACGAGCAGTACTTC.

This clone turned up a few times. CDR3 loop: CASSIPLGQGPPSTDTQYF. As DNA, the CDR3 is TGTGCCAGTAGTATCCCGTTGGGACAGGGGCCTCCTAGCACAGATACGCAGTATTTT. The chain carries TRBV19 and TRBJ2-3; 10 nucleotides align to TRBD1. Germline values: CDR1 LNHDA, CDR2 SQIVND (reference sequence). J was trimmed by 0 bases and V by 3 bases; bases with no gene match: 12. CDR3 length: 19 residues.

This clone was counted only a few times. DNA of the CDR3: TGTGCCAGCAGCTTGGCCGGGACAGACCCAGATACGCAGTATTTT. It codes for CASSLAGTDPDTQYF. V gene TRBV7-2 combines with J gene TRBJ2-3, with 7 bases matching TRBD1. CDR3 size: 15 residues. The V and J ends lost 3 bases and 4 bases, in that order; junction bases with no gene match: 7. The germline CDR1 and CDR2 sequences are SGHTA and FQGNSA.